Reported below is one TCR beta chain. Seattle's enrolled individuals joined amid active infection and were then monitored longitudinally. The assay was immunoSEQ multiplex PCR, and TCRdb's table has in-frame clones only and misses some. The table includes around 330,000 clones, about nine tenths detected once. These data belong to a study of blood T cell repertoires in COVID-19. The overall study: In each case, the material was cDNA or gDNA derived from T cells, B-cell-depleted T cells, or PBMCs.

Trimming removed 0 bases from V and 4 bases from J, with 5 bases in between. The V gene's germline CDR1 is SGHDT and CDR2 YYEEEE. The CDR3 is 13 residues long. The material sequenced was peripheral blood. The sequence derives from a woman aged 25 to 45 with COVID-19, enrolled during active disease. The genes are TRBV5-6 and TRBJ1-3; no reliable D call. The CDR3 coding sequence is TGTGCCAGCAGCTTGGGGGCCGGAAACACCATATATTTT. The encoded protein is CASSLGAGNTIYF.